The 10 T cell receptor beta chains given below trace back to one sample, sequenced in a study of metastatic and nonmetastatic thyroid tumors. Until they underwent thyroid surgery, no patient had received any treatment. TCRdb reanalyzed the PCR reads via MiXCR. The sample lists some 3,500 clones, 35% to 40% seen once, with 13% to 15% in the top ten. The source material was adjacent normal tissue. The receptors here all came from a male donor with papillary thyroid cancer or a benign thyroid nodule (not recorded which). Some clones in this sample may be carry-over from other donors' samples.

A note on this clone: At one boundary the junction diverges from the germline segment, which might be a read error. The V and J genes are TRBV7-7 and TRBJ2-7, with D perhaps matching TRBD1 (6 bases). The CDR3 is 13 residues long. The germline V gene encodes CDR1 SSHAT and CDR2 FNYEAQ (reference sequence). The CDR3: CASSQGHSGVQYF. DNA of the CDR3: TGTGCTAGCAGCCAAGGACACTCAGGGGTGCAGTACTTC.

The chain has TRBV6-1 and TRBJ2-5, with D possibly matching TRBD1 (5 bases). Per germline, CDR1 MNHNS and CDR2 SASEGT. V was clipped by 5 bases and J by 4 bases, with 14 bases between them. This CDR3 has 14 amino acids. Here the CDR3 reads CASSHRRDGETQYF. DNA for the CDR3: TGTGCCAGCAGTCATCGCAGGGATGGAGAGACCCAGTACTTC.

The chain carries TRBV20-1 and TRBJ1-2; D uncertain. Germline-derived CDR1 and CDR2 are DFQATT and SNEGSKA (reference sequence). The length of the CDR3 is 13 residues. The V and J ends lost 3 bases and 3 bases respectively, with 11 bases between them. The CDR3 is CSARSSVDYGYTF. The CDR3 bases are TGCAGTGCTAGGAGCAGCGTCGACTATGGCTACACCTTC.

The chain uses TRBV20-1 and TRBJ1-1; no clear D. V was cut by 6 bases and J by 3 bases, with 20 bases left in between. Germline CDR1 is DFQATT and CDR2 is SNEGSKA (reference sequence). The CDR3 is made up of 15 amino acids. CDR3 protein: CSAARRGFVDTEAFF. The CDR3 DNA is TGCAGTGCAGCCCGGCGGGGATTCGTGGACACTGAAGCTTTCTTT.

This clone has a handful of counts. The chain joins TRBV6-1 to TRBJ1-6; TRBD1 might be the D (5 bases). Trimming took off 6 bases at V and 7 bases at J, with 10 bases between the two ends. The CDR3 extends over 13 amino acids. Germline CDR1 is MNHNS and CDR2 is SASEGT. CDR3 loop: CASSPTENSPLHF. In DNA, the CDR3 is TGTGCCAGCAGCCCGACAGAGAATTCACCCCTCCACTTT.

The chain employs TRBV27 and TRBJ2-7; the D is unclear. The germline V gene encodes CDR1 MNHEY and CDR2 SMNVEV (reference sequence). The CDR3 covers 14 residues. V was shortened by 5 bases and J by 2 bases, with 13 bases between the two germline ends. The CDR3 DNA is TGTGCCAGCAGTCCTGTTAGTATACCCTACGAGCAGTACTTC. It yields the protein CASSPVSIPYEQYF.

The rearrangement uses TRBV27 and TRBJ1-2; 8 bases are shared with TRBD1. Germline V lookup: CDR1 MNHEY, CDR2 SMNVEV (reference sequence). The V and J ends lost 6 bases and 0 bases, in that order; junction bases with no gene match: 12. This CDR3 has 17 amino acids. The chain's CDR3 is CASRHTDRVVANYGYTF. The CDR3 bases are TGTGCCAGCAGACATACGGACAGGGTAGTAGCTAACTATGGCTACACCTTC.

The chain is built from TRBV11-1 and TRBJ2-6; a weak D match, TRBD2 (6 bases). V was pared by 1 base and J by 2 bases, with 9 bases between. Looked up from germline, CDR1 is SGHAT and CDR2 is FQDESV (reference sequence). The CDR3 loop spans 16 amino acids. The CDR3 loop reads CASSLGRAAGANVLTF. The CDR3, as DNA: TGTGCCAGCAGCTTAGGGAGGGCCGCTGGGGCCAACGTCCTGACTTTC.

The chain recombines TRBV6-1 with TRBJ2-1; the match to TRBD2 covers 9 bases. CDR1 is MNHNS, CDR2 SASEGT, per germline. V gave up 7 bases and J gave up 7 bases; unmatched junction bases: 8. The CDR3 sequence is 14 residues long. The CDR3 DNA is TGTGCCAGCAAAAATAGCGGGAGTGAGAATGAGCAGTTCTTC. It is translated as CASKNSGSENEQFF.

The V gene is TRBV7-9, the J gene TRBJ2-7, with D perhaps TRBD2 (5 bases). CDR1 and CDR2 (germline): SEHNR, FQNEAQ (reference sequence). With 5 bases removed from V and 9 bases from J, the gap between germline ends came to 14 bases. The CDR3 is 12 amino acids. CDR3 in amino acids: CASSPPWGVQYF. CDR3 nucleotide sequence: TGTGCCAGCAGCCCCCCCTGGGGAGTGCAGTACTTC.